This entry lists 15 T cell receptor beta chains sequenced from one sample in a study of T cell responses to AZD1222 COVID-19 vaccine. Using immunoSEQ multiplex PCR, the repertoire was profiled, and TCRdb retains in-frame clones only, with some absent. Counted here are 120,000 or so clones, 80% to 95% occurring once; the ten biggest clones make up under 1.2%. The sequencing used peripheral blood, collected on day 0 of AZD1222 vaccination. Receptors were obtained from an adult in good health.

CDR3 bases: TGTGCCAGCAGCCAGGACCCCGGAGGCTACACCTTC. Encoded protein: CASSQDPGGYTF. The chain is built from TRBV7-9 and TRBJ1-2; D not certain. This CDR3 has 12 residues. Trimming shortened V by 5 bases and J by 8 bases, and 12 bases separated the two germline ends. Germline CDR1 reads SEHNR; CDR2 reads FQNEAQ (reference sequence).

The chain joins TRBV4-2 to TRBJ2-7; 11 bases match TRBD2. Germline V gene lookup returns CDR1 LGHNA and CDR2 YNFKEQ. The ends lost 3 bases at V and 2 bases at J; junction bases unmatched: 3. This CDR3 is 15 amino acids long. The DNA of the CDR3 is TGTGCCAGCAGCCAGGGACTAGCGGTTACCTACGAGCAGTACTTC. Its protein product is CASSQGLAVTYEQYF.

The rearrangement links TRBV20-1 to TRBJ1-4, with unresolved D. This CDR3 comprises 11 residues. The V gene lost 6 bases and the J gene lost 8 bases, with 10 bases spanning the gap. Germline CDR1 is DFQATT and CDR2 is SNEGSKA (reference sequence). The CDR3 region is CSALGREKLFF. CDR3 DNA sequence: TGCAGTGCCCTGGGGAGGGAAAAACTGTTTTTT.

V gene TRBV27 combines with J gene TRBJ1-1; TRBD1 matches at 8 bases. The V segment lost 2 bases and the J segment 10 bases; nucleotides outside the gene matches: 6. Germline lookup yields CDR1 MNHEY and CDR2 SMNVEV (reference sequence). This CDR3 region has 13 residues. Here the CDR3 DNA reads TGTGCCAGCAGTTTAGACAGGGGCCCCGGAGCTTTCTTT. It codes for CASSLDRGPGAFF.

The chain is built from TRBV9 and TRBJ1-2; 8 positions match TRBD1. J lost 5 bases, V lost 0 bases, and 9 bases had no gene match. Germline V gene sequence: CDR1 SGDLS, CDR2 YYNGEE. This CDR3 is 16 amino acids long. In DNA form, the CDR3 reads TGTGCCAGCAGCGTAGCCGACCGACAGGGGCCGTATGGCTACACCTTC. Encoded protein: CASSVADRQGPYGYTF.

V is TRBV24-1 and J is TRBJ2-1; 11 positions match TRBD1. CDR1 KGHDR and CDR2 SFDVKD come from the germline V gene. The CDR3 totals 15 residues. V lost 5 bases to trimming and J lost 9 bases; unmatched junction nucleotides: 8. In DNA form, the CDR3 reads TGTGCCACCAGTGCCTGGGACAGGGGGTCAGGTGAGCAGTTCTTC. Protein sequence: CATSAWDRGSGEQFF.

This sequence joins TRBV30 and TRBJ1-5; D gene uncertain. The CDR3 is 13 amino acids. The germline V and J ends were trimmed by 0 bases and 7 bases, with 10 bases remaining between them. Germline V CDR1 and CDR2: GTSNPN, SVGIG (reference sequence). The CDR3 reads CAWSVQLRQPQHF. CDR3 DNA sequence: TGTGCCTGGAGTGTACAGCTGCGCCAGCCCCAGCATTTT.

The V gene is TRBV6-6, the J gene TRBJ2-6, with unresolved D. Looked up from germline, CDR1 is MNHNY and CDR2 is SVGAGI (reference sequence). Trimming stripped 5 bases from V and 0 bases from J, with 14 bases between. The CDR3 sequence is 17 residues long. This CDR3 reads CASSPPHGVSGANVLTF. The CDR3 DNA reads as TGTGCCAGCAGTCCGCCCCACGGAGTCTCTGGGGCCAACGTCCTGACTTTC.

The chain joins TRBV7-6 to TRBJ1-6; weak D call: TRBD1 (6 bases). CDR1 SGHVS and CDR2 FNYEAQ come from the germline V gene. V shed 5 bases and J shed 1 base, with 12 bases lying between them. The CDR3 is 16 residues long. In DNA form, the CDR3 reads TGTGCCAGCAGCGCCAGGACAGATTCCTATAATTCACCCCTCCACTTT. As protein: CASSARTDSYNSPLHF. The variable domain in full, with the rest retrieved from reference TRBV7-6 and TRBJ1-6, is GAGVSQSPRYKVTKRGQDVALRCDPISGHVSLYWYRQALGQGPEFLTYFNYEAQQDKSGLPNDRFSAERPEGSISTLTIQRTEQRDSAMYRCASSARTDSYNSPLHFGNGTRLTVT.

V is TRBV24-1 and J is TRBJ2-3; no clear D gene. Trimming stripped 1 base from V and 2 bases from J, with 15 bases between. Per germline, CDR1 KGHDR and CDR2 SFDVKD. This CDR3 has 17 residues. CDR3 sequence reads: CATSDFKTNQYTDTQYF. The CDR3 DNA follows: TGTGCCACCAGTGATTTCAAGACCAATCAATACACAGATACGCAGTATTTT.

On this clone: At one of its ends the junction is not consistent with the germline gene, which may arise from a read error. The CDR3 sequence: CAASRRQGRSYEQYF. The CDR3 DNA is TGTGCCGCCAGCAGGCGTCAGGGGCGCTCCTACGAGCAGTACTTC. The chain uses TRBV15 and TRBJ2-7; maybe TRBD1 (6 bases). Per germline, CDR1 LNHNV and CDR2 YYDKDF (reference sequence). This CDR3 spans 15 amino acids.

The chain links TRBV2 to TRBJ2-1, with D perhaps assigned TRBD1 or TRBD2 (5 bases each). V gave up 2 bases and J gave up 2 bases, with 7 bases separating them. Germline V gene lookup returns CDR1 SNHLY and CDR2 FYNNEI. The CDR3 sequence is 14 residues long. CDR3 sequence (DNA): TGTGCCAGCAGTGAACCGGGACCCTACAATGAGCAGTTCTTC. Amino acid sequence: CASSEPGPYNEQFF.

The chain combines TRBV7-6 with TRBJ1-4; TRBD1 is a possible D gene (5 bases). The CDR3 totals 15 residues. Germline V lookup: CDR1 SGHVS, CDR2 FNYEAQ. V was cut by 1 base and J by 4 bases, with 10 bases left in between. Here the CDR3 DNA reads TGTGCCAGCAGCTTAGATCAGGGACTTAATGAAAAACTGTTTTTT. Its translation is CASSLDQGLNEKLFF.

V usage is TRBV12-3 or TRBV12-4 and J usage is TRBJ2-1; D unresolved. The CDR3 has 12 amino acids. Trimming removed 4 bases at V and 6 bases at J, with 7 bases between. The CDR3, as DNA: TGTGCCAGCAGTTCCCTTCGCAATGAGCAGTTCTTC. Its protein product is CASSSLRNEQFF.

The V call is TRBV29-1, the J call TRBJ2-3, with 9 bases identical to TRBD2. The CDR3 extends over 14 amino acids. The V gene end was trimmed by 7 bases and the J gene end by 5 bases; junction bases not matched to a gene: 10. Germline V gene data show CDR1 as SQVTM and CDR2 as ANQGSEA. CDR3 DNA: TGCAGCGCCGGGCGCGGGGGGGCAGGAGATACGCAGTATTTT. This codes for CSAGRGGAGDTQYF.